This T cell receptor (beta chain) emerged from a study of T cells expressing NK-cell markers. Study details: Sorted CD3+CD56-NKG2C+, CD3+CD56+NKG2C- and CD3+CD56+NKG2C+ T cells were the source of the TCR beta repertoires.

From its re-call of the 5' RACE reads, TCRdb lists each CDR3 protein once, without DNA. The table lists over 150,000 distinct CDR3 sequences, with 20% to 25% in the top ten. Germline CDR1 reads SGHRS; CDR2 reads YFSETQ. This CDR3 comprises 16 residues. This TCR was sampled from a man aged 18-70 years in good health. This rearrangement joins TRBV5-1 to TRBJ2-7; TCRdb's assignment of TRBD1 cannot be checked, as there is no DNA. Sequenced: blood T cells: a sorted CD56 or NKG2C T cell subset, CD4+ or CD8+ T cells, or bulk PBMC T cells (not recorded which). This CDR3 is CASSVTGVRGYGEQYF.